Shown below are 4 T cell receptor beta chains from a single sample sequenced in a study of CD8 T cells in ankylosing spondylitis. No antigen has been assigned to these receptors. TCRdb reanalysed the 5' RACE reads using MiXCR and keeps one entry per CDR3 protein. This table holds approximately 520,000 distinct CDR3 sequences, approximately 5% found once. Overall study results and limits: In ankylosing spondylitis blood, a motif of roughly eight highly homologous TCR beta variants appeared characteristic.

The sample taken for sequencing was blood, either unsorted or a sorted T cell fraction (not recorded which). These receptors were obtained from a male donor with ankylosing spondylitis.

This clonotype turned up a few times. The chain has TRBV7-6 and TRBJ1-5, with 7 positions matching TRBD1. After removal of 6 bases from V and 4 bases from J, the junction contained 18 bases not matched to a gene. CDR3 length: 18 residues. In germline, CDR1 is SGHVS, CDR2 FNYEAQ. CDR3 region: CASSSRRRTGGGNQPQHF. As DNA, the CDR3 is TGTGCCAGCAGTTCCCGTCGACGGACAGGAGGGGGGAATCAGCCCCAGCATTTT.

In its sample, this clonotype was seen many times. The V gene is TRBV18, the J gene TRBJ1-5, with D unclear. This CDR3 has 15 residues. Trimming shortened V by 3 bases and J by 0 bases, and 9 bases separated the two germline ends. CDR1 and CDR2 from the germline V gene are KGHSH and LQKENI. CDR3 amino acids: CASSPAVNSNQPQHF. The CDR3 DNA sequence: TGTGCCAGCTCACCGGCCGTGAATAGCAATCAGCCCCAGCATTTT.

The sample holds many counts of this clonotype. The V gene is TRBV10-3, the J gene TRBJ1-1; D remains ambiguous. The CDR3 sequence is 13 residues long. Trimming left V 2 bases short and J 0 bases short, with 4 bases between. Germline V lookup: CDR1 ENHRY, CDR2 SYGVKD. The CDR3 DNA is TGTGCCATCAGTGAGGTTGTGAACACTGAAGCTTTCTTT. Encoded protein: CAISEVVNTEAFF.

This clonotype was recorded at least ten times. The rearrangement links TRBV5-5 to TRBJ1-5; 8 positions agree with TRBD1. The germline gives CDR1 SGHKS, CDR2 YYEKEE (reference sequence). There are 13 residues in the CDR3. Germline trimming cut 3 bases from V and 6 bases from J; bases unmatched to any gene: 2. The CDR3 sequence: CASSSQGAQPQHF. The DNA of the CDR3 is TGTGCCAGCAGCTCGCAGGGGGCTCAGCCCCAGCATTTT. Full variable domain (outside the CDR3, taken from reference TRBV5-5 and TRBJ1-5): DAGVTQSPTHLIKTRGQQVTLRCSPISGHKSVSWYQQVLGQGPQFIFQYYEKEERGRGNFPDRFSARQFPNYSSELNVNALLLGDSALYLCASSSQGAQPQHFGDGTRLSIL.